A single sample is the source of the 28 T cell receptor beta chains below, sequenced in a study of naive and memory T cell subsets. Both TRBC1 and TRBC2 were covered by a beta constant-region primer of two equimolar oligonucleotides. Ligated cDNA was amplified by four rounds of PCR with nested alpha and beta constant-region primers and SP2. One entry per CDR3 protein, called by TCRdb with MiXCR from the UMI-ligation and nested PCR reads. The table has about 120,000 distinct CDR3 sequences, approximately 37% seen once. The sequencing input was central memory CD4+ T cells from blood. These TCRs come from a human donor in good health.

This clonotype has more than one count but fewer than ten. The gene calls are TRBV7-8 and TRBJ1-5, with D uncertain. The CDR3 is made up of 15 amino acids. V lost 1 base and J lost 7, with 14 bases in between. Germline CDR1 is SGHVS and CDR2 is FQNEAQ. The CDR3 nucleotides are TGTGCCAGCAGCTTAGAGGAGGGTATAGGCCAGCCCCAGCATTTT. Translated: CASSLEEGIGQPQHF. The full variable domain, with the rest looked up from reference TRBV7-8 and TRBJ1-5, is GAGVSQSPRYKVAKRGQDVALRCDPISGHVSLFWYQQALGQGPEFLTYFQNEAQLDKSGLPSDRFFAERPEGSVSTLKIQRTQQEDSAVYLCASSLEEGIGQPQHFGDGTRLSIL.

This clonotype was observed once. The genes are TRBV28 and TRBJ1-5; D uncertain. The germline V and J ends were trimmed by 5 bases and 0 bases, with 17 bases remaining between them. Looked up from germline, CDR1 is MDHEN and CDR2 is SYDVKM. CDR3 length: 17 amino acids. The CDR3 DNA follows: TGTGCCAGCAGTACCGTTCTAGCAGCGTATAGCAATCAGCCCCAGCATTTT. This encodes CASSTVLAAYSNQPQHF. The full variable domain, its missing parts supplied by reference TRBV28 and TRBJ1-5, is DVKVTQSSRYLVKRTGEKVFLECVQDMDHENMFWYRQDPGLGLRLIYFSYDVKMKEKGDIPEGYSVSREKKERFSLILESASTNQTSMYLCASSTVLAAYSNQPQHFGDGTRLSIL.

The chain combines TRBV12-3 or TRBV12-4 with TRBJ2-1; tentatively, D is TRBD1 (6 bases). The ends were cut back, 8 bases at V and 4 bases at J, with 15 bases in the middle. The CDR3 is made up of 14 amino acids. The CDR3 DNA is TGTGCCAGCTCCTCCAGGGGTGGATACAATGAGCAGTTCTTC. Amino acids: CASSSRGGYNEQFF.

As for this clonotype: At one end, the junction sequence differs from germline, possibly due to a read error. The rearrangement uses TRBV7-7 and TRBJ2-5; TRBD2 might be the D (6 bases). Germline V gene data show CDR1 as SSHAT and CDR2 as FNYEAQ (reference sequence). The CDR3 runs to 13 residues. The CDR3 sequence: CASSTRLEQTQYF. The CDR3 DNA reads TGTGCTAGCAGCACTCGACTAGAGCAGACCCAGTACTTC.

This sequence joins TRBV28 and TRBJ2-3, with D unclear. Trimming left V 1 base short and J 2 bases short, with 10 bases between. The germline gives CDR1 MDHEN, CDR2 SYDVKM. This CDR3 is built from 15 residues. This chain's CDR3 is CASSLYLQTTDTQYF. CDR3 nucleotides: TGTGCCAGCAGTTTATACTTACAGACCACAGATACGCAGTATTTT.

The J gene is TRBJ1-4, the V gene TRBV13, with D unresolved. The CDR3 has 12 residues. The germline CDR1 and CDR2 sequences are PRHDT and FYEKMQ (reference sequence). V shed 2 bases and J shed 4 bases, with 2 bases lying between them. This CDR3 is CASSLSNEKLFF. CDR3 DNA: TGTGCCAGCAGCTTAAGTAATGAAAAACTGTTTTTT.

This clonotype turned up a few times. The chain combines TRBV20-1 with TRBJ2-3; 7 nucleotides align to TRBD2. The CDR3 sequence is 14 residues long. CDR1 DFQATT and CDR2 SNEGSKA come from the germline V gene (reference sequence). V lost 0 bases, J lost 6 bases, and 6 bases stayed unmatched. The CDR3 DNA reads TGCAGTGCTAGAGAGGAGGGGCGGGGGGATACGCAGTATTTT. Protein sequence: CSAREEGRGDTQYF.

The genes are TRBV5-1 and TRBJ2-2; 9 positions agree with TRBD2. CDR1 is SGHRS and CDR2 is YFSETQ in the germline V gene. J lost 2 bases, V lost 4 bases, and 6 bases had no gene match. This CDR3 has 16 amino acids. This CDR3 is CASSHGLARNTGELFF. The CDR3 nucleotides are TGCGCCAGCAGCCATGGACTAGCGAGAAACACCGGGGAGCTGTTTTTT. The full variable domain, rest sourced from reference TRBV5-1 and TRBJ2-2, is KAGVTQTPRYLIKTRGQQVTLSCSPISGHRSVSWYQQTPGQGLQFLFEYFSETQRNKGNFPGRFSGRQFSNSRSEMNVSTLELGDSALYLCASSHGLARNTGELFFGEGSRLTVL.

This clonotype was seen a few times. This chain joins TRBV18 and TRBJ1-2; TRBD1 might be the D (5 bases). CDR3 length: 12 residues. V was pared by 3 bases and J by 4 bases, with 6 bases between. Germline V gene data show CDR1 as KGHSH and CDR2 as LQKENI. The CDR3 nucleotides are TGTGCCAGCTCACCGGGGACCTATGGCTACACCTTC. Translated: CASSPGTYGYTF.

This clonotype was seen more than once but under ten times. This chain links TRBV30 with TRBJ1-3; TRBD1 matches 7 bases. The V and J ends lost 6 bases and 3 bases, in that order; junction bases with no gene match: 5. CDR3 length: 13 residues. CDR1 and CDR2 from the germline V gene are GTSNPN and SVGIG (reference sequence). CDR3 sequence reads: CACRDSLGNTIYF. In DNA, the CDR3 is TGTGCCTGTCGGGACAGCCTTGGAAACACCATATATTTT.

This sequence joins TRBV7-9 and TRBJ1-6; D perhaps matches TRBD1 (5 bases). The V end was cut by 5 bases, the J end by 5 bases, with 16 bases between. The CDR3 extends over 16 amino acids. Germline V gene lookup returns CDR1 SEHNR and CDR2 FQNEAQ (reference sequence). Written as DNA, the CDR3 is TGTGCCAGCAGCCAACCTCCGGAGACAGATAATTCACCCCTCCACTTT. Amino acids: CASSQPPETDNSPLHF.

This clonotype turned up a few times. The rearrangement uses TRBV5-1 and TRBJ1-2; possible D gene TRBD1, 5 bases. CDR1 is SGHRS, CDR2 YFSETQ, per germline. This CDR3 is 14 amino acids long. Between the trimmed V and J ends, which lost 7 bases and 4 bases, there was a span of 17 bases. This CDR3 reads CASANFRVAYGYTF. The CDR3 DNA reads as TGCGCCAGCGCAAACTTCAGGGTGGCCTATGGCTACACCTTC.

This chain joins TRBV6-5 and TRBJ1-5; a possible D gene is TRBD1 (5 bases). The CDR3 spans 15 residues. V shed 6 bases and J shed 0 bases, with 12 bases lying between them. Germline V gives CDR1 MNHEY, CDR2 SVGAGI. The CDR3 nucleotides are TGTGCCAGCAGAATCAGGGCATATAGCAATCAGCCCCAGCATTTT. This gives the protein CASRIRAYSNQPQHF.

J is TRBJ1-5 and V is TRBV20-1; D not certain. The germline V and J ends were trimmed by 3 bases and 0 bases, with 9 bases remaining between them. The CDR3 spans 14 residues. Germline assignment: CDR1 DFQATT and CDR2 SNEGSKA (reference sequence). DNA of the CDR3: TGCAGTGCTAGTGGATTATATAGCAATCAGCCCCAGCATTTT. Translation: CSASGLYSNQPQHF.

The rearrangement joins TRBV6-2 or TRBV6-3 to TRBJ1-5; D perhaps matches TRBD1 (6 bases). Trimming took off 3 bases at V and 3 bases at J, with 21 bases between the two ends. The CDR3 contains 18 residues. Germline lookup yields CDR1 MNHEY and CDR2 SVGEGT. CDR3 DNA: TGTGCCAGCAGTTATATATTTGGGGGGCCGGGGGACAATCAGCCCCAGCATTTT. As protein: CASSYIFGGPGDNQPQHF.

The chain carries TRBV5-1 and TRBJ2-1; 11 bases are shared with TRBD2. There are 14 residues in the CDR3. Germline V gene sequence: CDR1 SGHRS, CDR2 YFSETQ. V lost 3 bases, J lost 10 bases, and 6 bases stayed unmatched. This CDR3 reads CASSSKTSGNEQFF. CDR3 in DNA: TGCGCCAGCAGCTCGAAGACTAGCGGGAACGAGCAGTTCTTC.

This clonotype turned up a few times. V gene TRBV20-1 combines with J gene TRBJ2-5; 9 bases map to TRBD1. This CDR3 has 15 residues. Germline V CDR1 and CDR2: DFQATT, SNEGSKA (reference sequence). With V trimmed by 5 bases and J by 5 bases, 12 bases remained unmatched. CDR3 bases: TGCAGTGCTGCGGGACAGGGAGGGCGGTCGGAGACCCAGTACTTC. It is translated as CSAAGQGGRSETQYF.

The rearrangement links TRBV24-1 to TRBJ2-1, with 13 bases identical to TRBD2. Germline values: CDR1 KGHDR, CDR2 SFDVKD. The CDR3 extends over 16 amino acids. V was pared by 4 bases and J by 8 bases, with 7 bases of the junction left unmatched. The CDR3 here is CATSDPGLAGEYEQFF. Here the CDR3 DNA reads TGTGCCACCAGTGACCCCGGACTAGCGGGAGAATATGAGCAGTTCTTC.

This clonotype was seen repeatedly, ten times or more. The chain is built from TRBV5-1 and TRBJ2-7; D is unclear. Germline loops: CDR1 SGHRS, CDR2 YFSETQ. Trimming cost V 4 bases and J 2 bases, with 13 bases left between them. This CDR3 has 14 residues. CDR3 sequence (DNA): TGCGCCAGCAGCATGGACCCCCAGGCCTACGAGCAGTACTTC. Translating gives CASSMDPQAYEQYF.

This clonotype has a count of ten or more. The chain joins TRBV20-1 to TRBJ2-1; 14 bases align to TRBD2. This CDR3 region has 14 residues. The trim removed 3 bases at V and 11 bases at J, leaving 6 bases unmatched. Per germline, CDR1 DFQATT and CDR2 SNEGSKA (reference sequence). CDR3: CSASETSGRAKQFF. The CDR3 bases are TGCAGTGCTAGTGAGACTAGCGGGAGGGCCAAGCAGTTCTTC.

V usage is TRBV6-5 and J usage is TRBJ1-2; D gene ambiguous. CDR3 size: 16 residues. V was cut by 9 bases and J by 2 bases, with 22 bases left in between. CDR1 is MNHEY and CDR2 is SVGAGI in the germline V gene. The CDR3 protein is CASKSAGWEENYGYTF. In DNA, the CDR3 is TGTGCCAGTAAATCCGCGGGGTGGGAGGAGAACTATGGCTACACCTTC.

This clonotype showed up just a few times. V and J are TRBV6-5 and TRBJ2-3; TRBD2 matches at 9 bases. CDR1 is MNHEY, CDR2 SVGAGI, per germline. This CDR3 is 14 amino acids long. J gave up 10 bases and V 6 bases, and 11 bases lay outside the gene matches. The CDR3 nucleotides read TGTGCCAGCAGGGGTGGCGGTCTAGCGGGGTCGCAGTATTTT. Protein product: CASRGGGLAGSQYF.

This chain links TRBV4-1 with TRBJ1-6; perhaps TRBD1 as D (5 bases). Looked up from germline, CDR1 is MGHRA and CDR2 is YSYEKL. Trimming removed 0 bases from V and 7 bases from J, with 10 bases in between. CDR3 size: 15 residues. CDR3 coding DNA: TGCGCCAGCAGCCAAGAGGGACGGAAGAATTCACCCCTCCACTTT. Its protein is CASSQEGRKNSPLHF.

The chain is built from TRBV20-1 and TRBJ2-7; possibly TRBD1 for D (6 bases). There are 13 residues in the CDR3. Germline CDR1 and CDR2: DFQATT and SNEGSKA (reference sequence). V lost 1 base to trimming and J lost 5 bases, with 12 bases between them. The CDR3 nucleotides read TGCAGTGCTAGAGGCAGGGGCGTCCACGAGCAGTACTTC. This sequence encodes CSARGRGVHEQYF.

This clonotype has more than one count but fewer than ten. V is TRBV18 and J is TRBJ1-2, with a possible D match to TRBD1 (6 bases). The V gene's germline CDR1 is KGHSH and CDR2 LQKENI. The CDR3 covers 14 residues. Trimming cost V 1 base and J 3 bases, with 9 bases left between them. The CDR3 spells CASSPRGGDYGYTF. CDR3 DNA sequence: TGTGCCAGCTCACCACGCGGGGGCGACTATGGCTACACCTTC.

The sample holds one count of this clonotype. This chain joins TRBV7-2 and TRBJ2-7; D may be TRBD1 or TRBD2 (5 bases each). Trimming shortened V by 4 bases and J by 3 bases, and 13 bases separated the two germline ends. The CDR3 consists of 14 residues. Germline V gives CDR1 SGHTA, CDR2 FQGNSA. CDR3 nucleotide sequence: TGTGCCAGCAGCTCGCTCCGGGGCTACTACGAGCAGTACTTC. Translating it yields CASSSLRGYYEQYF.

This chain uses TRBV19 with TRBJ1-1, with 8 bases aligning to TRBD1. V gave up 1 base and J gave up 1 base; unmatched junction bases: 5. CDR3 length: 16 residues. The V gene's germline CDR1 is LNHDA and CDR2 SQIVND (reference sequence). CDR3 protein: CASSIGTGSGNTEAFF. The CDR3 region has the DNA TGTGCCAGTAGTATAGGGACAGGGTCGGGGAACACTGAAGCTTTCTTT.

This clonotype appeared many times. V and J are TRBV5-1 and TRBJ2-1, with a weak D call TRBD1 (5 bases). The V end was cut by 4 bases, the J end by 12 bases, with 14 bases between. The CDR3 loop spans 12 amino acids. CDR1 is SGHRS and CDR2 is YFSETQ in the germline V gene. CDR3 sequence (DNA): TGCGCCAGCAGCGAACCTAGGGGTGGGCAGTTCTTC. It codes for CASSEPRGGQFF.